Listed below are T cell receptor beta chains from one sample, sequenced in a study of blood T cell repertoires in COVID-19. TCRdb's table, derived via immunoSEQ multiplex PCR, lists solely in-frame clones and lacks some. The table has 450,000 to 500,000 clones, 75% to 90% seen once. What was sequenced was PBMCs or T cells enriched from blood (not recorded which). All receptors come from a woman in her fifties or sixties who had recovered from COVID-19. CDR3s include the opening cysteine and the closing phenylalanine or tryptophan. Each record gives: V gene, clone size, J gene, D gene, CDR3 length, CDR3 DNA, CDR3 protein. A D gene is named only where the DNA matches it firmly. Clone sizes are given selectively: once, few, many, or a class where the clone is expanded.

v_gene: TRBV11-3; abundance: .; j_gene: TRBJ2-2; d_gene: TRBD1; len: 13; CDR3nt: TGTGCCAGCAGGGGACAGCCCACCGGGGAGCTGTTTTTT; CDR3aa: CASRGQPTGELFF
v_gene: TRBV5-1; abundance: few; j_gene: TRBJ2-2; d_gene: .; len: 15; CDR3nt: TGCGCCAGCAGCCGAAACCAGGTTAACACCGGGGAGCTGTTTTTT; CDR3aa: CASSRNQVNTGELFF
v_gene: TRBV2; abundance: .; j_gene: TRBJ2-6; d_gene: TRBD1; len: 18; CDR3nt: TGTGCCAGCAGTGATTTGGGACAGGGGGCATCTGGGGCCAACGTCCTGACTTTC; CDR3aa: CASSDLGQGASGANVLTF
v_gene: TRBV7-9; abundance: .; j_gene: TRBJ1-5; d_gene: .; len: 14; CDR3nt: TGTGCCAGCAGCTTCGACAGTAGCAATCAGCCCCAGCATTTT; CDR3aa: CASSFDSSNQPQHF
v_gene: TRBV2; abundance: .; j_gene: TRBJ2-1; d_gene: TRBD2; len: 15; CDR3nt: TGTGCCAGCAGATCCGGACTAGCGACACTCAATGAGCAGTTCTTC; CDR3aa: CASRSGLATLNEQFF
v_gene: TRBV5-5; abundance: .; j_gene: TRBJ2-1; d_gene: TRBD2; len: 14; CDR3nt: TGTGCCAGCAGCTTAAGCGGGGGGGCCAATGAGCAGTTCTTC; CDR3aa: CASSLSGGANEQFF
v_gene: TRBV19; abundance: .; j_gene: TRBJ2-5; d_gene: TRBD2; len: 14; CDR3nt: TGTGCCAGTAGTATAGACGGGGGGAAGGCGACCCAGTACTTC; CDR3aa: CASSIDGGKATQYF
v_gene: TRBV4-1; abundance: few; j_gene: TRBJ1-6; d_gene: .; len: 15; CDR3nt: TGCGCCAGCAGCCCAACCGGGACATATAATTCACCCCTCCACTTT; CDR3aa: CASSPTGTYNSPLHF
v_gene: TRBV4-1; abundance: .; j_gene: TRBJ2-2; d_gene: TRBD2; len: 19; CDR3nt: TGCGCCAGCAGCCCAAGAAAGCTCGCGGGGGGAATTAACACCGGGGAGCTGTTTTTT; CDR3aa: CASSPRKLAGGINTGELFF
v_gene: TRBV30; abundance: .; j_gene: TRBJ2-3; d_gene: .; len: 13; CDR3nt: TGTGCCTGGAATGGGGGGTGGGCAGATACGCAGTATTTT; CDR3aa: CAWNGGWADTQYF
v_gene: TRBV24-1; abundance: .; j_gene: TRBJ2-7; d_gene: TRBD1; len: 14; CDR3nt: TGTGCCACCAGTGATCCTCGGACAGGACGCCAGCAGTACTTC; CDR3aa: CATSDPRTGRQQYF
v_gene: TRBV7-2; abundance: .; j_gene: TRBJ1-2; d_gene: TRBD1; len: 15; CDR3nt: TGTGCCAGCAGCTTAGCACAGGGGGCATTGGGTGGCTACACCTTC; CDR3aa: CASSLAQGALGGYTF
v_gene: TRBV10-1; abundance: .; j_gene: TRBJ2-3; d_gene: TRBD2; len: 15; CDR3nt: TGCGCCAGCAGTGACCTAGCGGGGGTGGTTGATACGCAGTATTTT; CDR3aa: CASSDLAGVVDTQYF
v_gene: TRBV3-1/TRBV3-2; abundance: few; j_gene: TRBJ2-3; d_gene: TRBD2; len: 15; CDR3nt: TGTGCCAGCAGCCAACGCGGGGGGTCGACAGATACGCAGTATTTT; CDR3aa: CASSQRGGSTDTQYF
v_gene: TRBV5-1; abundance: .; j_gene: TRBJ2-7; d_gene: TRBD2; len: 15; CDR3nt: TGCGCCAGCAGGCCAAGTACTAGCGTCGTATACGAGCAGTACTTC; CDR3aa: CASRPSTSVVYEQYF
v_gene: TRBV12-3/TRBV12-4; abundance: .; j_gene: TRBJ2-7; d_gene: .; len: 13; CDR3nt: TGTGCCAGCAGTTTCGGCCGGGGTTGGGAGCAGTACTTC; CDR3aa: CASSFGRGWEQYF
v_gene: TRBV2; abundance: .; j_gene: TRBJ2-7; d_gene: .; len: 13; CDR3nt: TGTGCCAGCAAGAGGGGAGGACCCTACGAGCAGTACTTC; CDR3aa: CASKRGGPYEQYF
v_gene: TRBV30; abundance: .; j_gene: TRBJ2-3; d_gene: .; len: 14; CDR3nt: TGTGCCGGGGAGGCGACCGAGCGATTAGATACGCAGTATTTT; CDR3aa: CAGEATERLDTQYF
v_gene: TRBV29-1; abundance: .; j_gene: TRBJ1-2; d_gene: TRBD1; len: 13; CDR3nt: TGCAGCGTGGTCCTACAGGGGGTCCATGGCTACACCTTC; CDR3aa: CSVVLQGVHGYTF
v_gene: TRBV10-2; abundance: .; j_gene: TRBJ1-2; d_gene: .; len: 14; CDR3nt: TGCGCCAGCAGTCCATCCGGGACAACTTATGGCTACACCTTC; CDR3aa: CASSPSGTTYGYTF
v_gene: TRBV28; abundance: .; j_gene: TRBJ2-5; d_gene: TRBD1; len: 16; CDR3nt: TGTGCCAGCAGTCTGGGACAGGGGGGGGGCCAAGAGACCCAGTACTTC; CDR3aa: CASSLGQGGGQETQYF
v_gene: TRBV10-3; abundance: .; j_gene: TRBJ1-1; d_gene: TRBD1; len: 16; CDR3nt: TGTGCCATCAGTGAGTCGGGGACAGGGTTGAACACTGAAGCTTTCTTT; CDR3aa: CAISESGTGLNTEAFF
v_gene: TRBV7-8; abundance: .; j_gene: TRBJ1-2; d_gene: TRBD1; len: 15; CDR3nt: TGTGCCAGCAGCTTAGTTAATACAGGGGCCTATGGCTACACCTTC; CDR3aa: CASSLVNTGAYGYTF
v_gene: TRBV19; abundance: .; j_gene: TRBJ1-4; d_gene: .; len: 13; CDR3nt: TGTGCCAGTAGTCCCTCGGTGAATGAAAAACTGTTTTTT; CDR3aa: CASSPSVNEKLFF
v_gene: TRBV6-5; abundance: .; j_gene: TRBJ1-5; d_gene: .; len: 14; CDR3nt: TGTGCCAGTTCGACTGACCTTAGCAATCAGCCCCAGCATTTT; CDR3aa: CASSTDLSNQPQHF
v_gene: TRBV6-5; abundance: .; j_gene: TRBJ1-2; d_gene: .; len: 13; CDR3nt: TGTGCCGCCACCCGGGGGGCGGACTATGGCTACACCTTC; CDR3aa: CAATRGADYGYTF
v_gene: TRBV15; abundance: .; j_gene: TRBJ1-1; d_gene: .; len: 13; CDR3nt: TGTGCCACCAGCAGAGCGGGGGGCACTGAAGCTTTCTTT; CDR3aa: CATSRAGGTEAFF
v_gene: TRBV7-9; abundance: .; j_gene: TRBJ1-2; d_gene: .; len: 14; CDR3nt: TGTGCCAGCAGGGTGGTGGAGACTCTCTATGGCTACACCTTC; CDR3aa: CASRVVETLYGYTF
v_gene: TRBV3-1/TRBV3-2; abundance: once; j_gene: TRBJ1-5; d_gene: .; len: 14; CDR3nt: TGTGCCAGCAGCCAAGGGGCAGGGAATCAGCCCCAGCATTTT; CDR3aa: CASSQGAGNQPQHF
v_gene: TRBV6-5; abundance: few; j_gene: TRBJ1-6; d_gene: .; len: 11; CDR3nt: TGTGCCAGCAGAGGAGATTCACCCCTCCACTTT; CDR3aa: CASRGDSPLHF
v_gene: TRBV5-1; abundance: .; j_gene: TRBJ2-1; d_gene: TRBD1; len: 17; CDR3nt: TGCGCCAGCAGCTTGGTGGTTTCCGGGACAGGGAGCGATGAGCAGTTCTTC; CDR3aa: CASSLVVSGTGSDEQFF
v_gene: TRBV7-2; abundance: .; j_gene: TRBJ1-6; d_gene: .; len: 13; CDR3nt: TGTGCCAGCAGCTTACTTCAGGATTCACCCCTCCACTTT; CDR3aa: CASSLLQDSPLHF
v_gene: TRBV7-9; abundance: .; j_gene: TRBJ2-3; d_gene: .; len: 16; CDR3nt: TGTGCCAGCAGCTTAGGAGGGAGCCTACATTCAGATACGCAGTATTTT; CDR3aa: CASSLGGSLHSDTQYF
v_gene: TRBV6-1; abundance: .; j_gene: TRBJ1-2; d_gene: .; len: 14; CDR3nt: TGTGCCAGCAGTGAAGGGGGGGTGGTCTATGGCTACACCTTC; CDR3aa: CASSEGGVVYGYTF
v_gene: TRBV7-8; abundance: .; j_gene: TRBJ2-7; d_gene: TRBD2; len: 16; CDR3nt: TGTGCCAGCAGCTTAGTTCCAGCGGGGCCCCCCTACGAGCAGTACTTC; CDR3aa: CASSLVPAGPPYEQYF
v_gene: TRBV5-5; abundance: .; j_gene: TRBJ2-5; d_gene: TRBD2; len: 15; CDR3nt: TGTGCCAGCAGCCCCCGCGTGGGGGGGGAAGAGACCCAGTACTTC; CDR3aa: CASSPRVGGEETQYF
v_gene: TRBV12-3/TRBV12-4; abundance: .; j_gene: TRBJ2-1; d_gene: .; len: 12; CDR3nt: TGTGCCAGCAGAGGGGGATACAATGAGCAGTTCTTC; CDR3aa: CASRGGYNEQFF
v_gene: TRBV24-1; abundance: .; j_gene: TRBJ2-3; d_gene: .; len: 17; CDR3nt: TGTGCCACCAGTGAACAGAGGGGGGGGCGATTCACAGATACGCAGTATTTT; CDR3aa: CATSEQRGGRFTDTQYF
v_gene: TRBV12-3/TRBV12-4; abundance: .; j_gene: TRBJ1-1; d_gene: .; len: 13; CDR3nt: TGTGCCAGCAGTGAGGGCCCGAACACTGAAGCTTTCTTT; CDR3aa: CASSEGPNTEAFF
v_gene: TRBV5-5; abundance: .; j_gene: TRBJ1-2; d_gene: TRBD1; len: 17; CDR3nt: TGTGCCAGCAGCTTGGGTCCACAGGGGGCCACTAACTATGGCTACACCTTC; CDR3aa: CASSLGPQGATNYGYTF
v_gene: TRBV5-1; abundance: .; j_gene: TRBJ2-1; d_gene: .; len: 13; CDR3nt: TGCGCCAGCAGCTTGGGGCCAAACAATGAGCAGTTCTTC; CDR3aa: CASSLGPNNEQFF
v_gene: TRBV5-1; abundance: once; j_gene: TRBJ2-1; d_gene: TRBD1; len: 13; CDR3nt: TGCGCCAGCAGCGCCTGGACAGGGAATGAGCAGTTCTTC; CDR3aa: CASSAWTGNEQFF
v_gene: TRBV19; abundance: .; j_gene: TRBJ2-1; d_gene: TRBD2; len: 15; CDR3nt: TGTGCCAGTAGTATTCTAGCGGGGGGGCGCAATGAGCAGTTCTTC; CDR3aa: CASSILAGGRNEQFF
v_gene: TRBV5-4; abundance: .; j_gene: TRBJ2-5; d_gene: TRBD2; len: 14; CDR3nt: TGTGCCAGCAGCGCGACTAGCGTGGAGGAGACCCAGTACTTC; CDR3aa: CASSATSVEETQYF
v_gene: TRBV10-1; abundance: .; j_gene: TRBJ1-2; d_gene: TRBD1; len: 13; CDR3nt: TGCGCCAGCAGTAGGACAGGGAGTTATGGCTACACCTTC; CDR3aa: CASSRTGSYGYTF